This T cell receptor (beta chain) was recorded in a study of neurological immune-mediated disorders. Looking at the study overall: Multiple sclerosis patients numbered around 34, with about 31 relapsing-remitting and 3 secondary progressive.

Whole-study results and caveats: The most TCR clonal expansion was seen in HTLV-1-associated myelopathy, and the least was seen in multiple sclerosis, which fell below healthy controls.

Ten or more counts support this clonotype. Antigen specificity is unknown. Trimming removed 1 base from V and 5 bases from J, with 18 bases in between. The CDR3 runs 16 residues. CDR1 is SGHTA and CDR2 is FQGNSA in the germline V gene. One entry per CDR3 protein, called by TCRdb with MiXCR from the 5' RACE reads. The sample includes approximately 9,400 distinct CDR3 sequences, around 21% seen only once; the top ten take about an eighth. This rearrangement joins TRBV7-2 to TRBJ2-7; D is unclear. The TCR originated in a woman in her thirties or forties with multiple sclerosis. Specimen: CD8+ T cells from blood. CDR3 DNA: TGTGCCAGCAGCTTAGAGCCTTTGGGGATTCGGGACGAGCAGTACTTC. Translating it yields CASSLEPLGIRDEQYF.